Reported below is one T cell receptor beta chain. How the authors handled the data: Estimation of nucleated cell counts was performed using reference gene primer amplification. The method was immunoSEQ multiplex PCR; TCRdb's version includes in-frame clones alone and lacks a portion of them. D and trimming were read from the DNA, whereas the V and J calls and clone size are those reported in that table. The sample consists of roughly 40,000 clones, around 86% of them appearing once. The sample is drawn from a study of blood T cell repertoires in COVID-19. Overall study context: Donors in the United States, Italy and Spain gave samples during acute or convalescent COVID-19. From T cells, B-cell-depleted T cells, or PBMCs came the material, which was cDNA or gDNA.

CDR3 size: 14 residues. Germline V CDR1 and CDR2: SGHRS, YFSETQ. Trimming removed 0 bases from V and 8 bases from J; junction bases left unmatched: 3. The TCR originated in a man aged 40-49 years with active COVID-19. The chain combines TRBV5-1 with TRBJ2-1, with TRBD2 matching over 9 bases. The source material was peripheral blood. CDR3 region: CASSLGGRADEQFF. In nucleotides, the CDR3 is TGCGCCAGCAGCTTGGGCGGGAGGGCAGATGAGCAGTTCTTC.